One and the same sample provided the 21 T cell receptor beta chains below, sequenced in a study of PD-L1 blockade in urothelial cancer. Clones were read by immunoSEQ multiplex PCR, and TCRdb kept only the in-frame ones, dropping some. The data contain about 50,000 clones, approximately 77% of them seen just once; the ten biggest clones take up less than 4.5%. Here the sequenced sample was PBMCs, taken around atezolizumab (anti-PD-L1) treatment. Receptor source: a man between 65 and 85 years old with urothelial cancer.

The J gene is TRBJ1-2, the V gene TRBV5-5; possibly TRBD1 for D (6 bases). The germline V gene encodes CDR1 SGHKS and CDR2 YYEKEE (reference sequence). The V end was cut by 4 bases, the J end by 1 base, with 17 bases between. CDR3 length equals 16 residues. In DNA form, the CDR3 reads TGTGCCAGCAGCCAGGGAAGACAGGATCTTAACTATGGCTACACCTTC. Its protein is CASSQGRQDLNYGYTF.

This clone came up a few times. This chain uses TRBV4-3 with TRBJ2-7; maybe TRBD2 (5 bases). The CDR3 has 15 amino acids. The V gene lost 0 bases and the J gene lost 0 bases, with 9 bases spanning the gap. Germline V CDR1 and CDR2: LGHNA, YSLEER. In DNA form, the CDR3 reads TGCGCCAGCAGCCAAGATCTTGGGAGCTCCTACGAGCAGTACTTC. The encoded protein is CASSQDLGSSYEQYF.

The V gene is TRBV28, the J gene TRBJ2-4; TRBD1 agrees at 9 bases. The V segment lost 7 bases and the J segment 2 bases; nucleotides outside the gene matches: 12. CDR1 and CDR2 from the germline V gene are MDHEN and SYDVKM. This CDR3 region has 17 residues. CDR3 sequence: CASTQTGGERTKNIQYF. CDR3 nucleotide sequence: TGTGCCAGCACCCAGACAGGGGGAGAGCGGACCAAAAACATTCAGTACTTC.

CDR3 sequence: CASSLAGTGGSRGYTF. The CDR3 DNA sequence: TGTGCCAGCAGCTTGGCTGGGACAGGGGGTTCCAGGGGCTACACCTTC. The V gene is TRBV5-6, the J gene TRBJ1-2; TRBD1 agrees at 11 bases. CDR1 is SGHDT, CDR2 YYEEEE, per germline. The length of the CDR3 is 16 residues. With V trimmed by 0 bases and J by 8 bases, 9 bases remained unmatched.

The chain is built from TRBV4-1 and TRBJ1-5, with D unresolved. V gave up 6 bases and J gave up 4 bases, with 22 bases separating them. CDR1 MGHRA and CDR2 YSYEKL come from the germline V gene. The CDR3 sequence is 17 residues long. The CDR3 region has the DNA TGCGCCAGCAGTGAGAGGGCCGGGCCTAACAGAAATCAGCCCCAGCATTTT. Its translation: CASSERAGPNRNQPQHF.

This chain connects TRBV4-2 to TRBJ1-2; D gene unclear. This CDR3 is built from 12 residues. Germline loops: CDR1 LGHNA, CDR2 YNFKEQ. V was shortened by 0 bases and J by 4 bases, with 3 bases between the two germline ends. CDR3 nucleotides: TGTGCCAGCAGCCAAGACAGCTATGGCTACACCTTC. It encodes CASSQDSYGYTF.

This rearrangement joins TRBV4-1 to TRBJ1-2; 7 bases are a match to TRBD1. The CDR3 is 14 amino acids. The J segment lost 2 bases and the V segment lost 1 base, leaving 1 base of the junction unmatched. Germline CDR1 reads MGHRA; CDR2 reads YSYEKL. CDR3 amino acids: CASSQGTGNYGYTF. The CDR3 nucleotides are TGCGCCAGCAGCCAAGGGACAGGAAACTATGGCTACACCTTC.

This rearrangement joins TRBV6-1 to TRBJ2-3, with 7 bases identical to TRBD2. The V segment lost 5 bases and the J segment 0 bases; nucleotides outside the gene matches: 5. In germline, CDR1 is MNHNS, CDR2 SASEGT. The CDR3 length is 15 residues. DNA for the CDR3: TGTGCCAGCAGTCCGCGGGGGACTAGCACAGATACGCAGTATTTT. Translation: CASSPRGTSTDTQYF.

The genes are TRBV11-3 and TRBJ2-5, with TRBD2 matching 10 bases. This CDR3 region has 18 residues. The germline CDR1 and CDR2 sequences are SGHNT and YENEEA. V lost 1 base to trimming and J lost 9 bases; unmatched junction nucleotides: 17. Here the CDR3 DNA reads TGTGCCAGCAGCTTAGGCGGAGCGGGAGGGGGCCTGGGGGAAGCCCAGTACTTC. Protein sequence: CASSLGGAGGGLGEAQYF.

The V call is TRBV19, the J call TRBJ2-1; 8 bases map to TRBD1. CDR1 is LNHDA and CDR2 is SQIVND in the germline V gene (reference sequence). This CDR3 contains 15 residues. The V gene end was trimmed by 8 bases and the J gene end by 6 bases; junction bases not matched to a gene: 12. As DNA, the CDR3 is TGTGCCAGTTCAAAACCGGGACAGGTCTTCAATGAGCAGTTCTTC. Amino acid sequence: CASSKPGQVFNEQFF.

The chain is built from TRBV7-2 and TRBJ2-5; TRBD2 matches at 8 bases. Trimming removed 7 bases from V and 2 bases from J; junction bases left unmatched: 9. This CDR3 contains 15 residues. CDR1 is SGHTA and CDR2 is FQGNSA in the germline V gene. The CDR3 reads CASTWGASGQETQYF. Here the CDR3 DNA reads TGTGCCAGCACGTGGGGGGCTAGCGGGCAAGAGACCCAGTACTTC.

The sample holds a few counts of this clone. J is TRBJ2-7 and V is TRBV9; tentatively, D is TRBD1 (6 bases). V was clipped by 3 bases and J by 6 bases, with 22 bases between them. The CDR3 totals 16 residues. In germline, CDR1 is SGDLS, CDR2 YYNGEE. CDR3 in DNA: TGTGCCAGCAGCGCCCCTCTCGAAGGGGGTTCCGGCGAGCAGTACTTC. The encoded protein is CASSAPLEGGSGEQYF.

The chain has TRBV28 and TRBJ2-2, with D perhaps matching TRBD2 (6 bases). Germline V gene data show CDR1 as MDHEN and CDR2 as SYDVKM. The CDR3 sequence is 16 residues long. V was clipped by 3 bases and J by 6 bases, with 17 bases between them. The CDR3 region is CASSFGAGSAPGELFF. The CDR3 DNA sequence: TGTGCCAGCAGTTTTGGCGCGGGATCGGCTCCCGGGGAGCTGTTTTTT.

J is TRBJ2-3 and V is TRBV28; D might be TRBD2 (5 bases). The germline V gene has CDR1 MDHEN and CDR2 SYDVKM. Trimming removed 4 bases at V and 3 bases at J, with 11 bases between. This CDR3 spans 14 amino acids. Here the CDR3 DNA reads TGTGCCAGCAGTTCGGCAGGAGGAACAGATACGCAGTATTTT. Residues: CASSSAGGTDTQYF.

This clone is a singleton in its sample. The chain joins TRBV27 to TRBJ2-7; no reliable D call. The CDR3 is 14 residues long. Per the germline V gene, CDR1 is MNHEY and CDR2 is SMNVEV (reference sequence). V lost 4 bases and J lost 0, with 10 bases in between. The CDR3 DNA reads as TGTGCCAGCAGTTCGCCCCTGAGCTCCTACGAGCAGTACTTC. It specifies CASSSPLSSYEQYF.

The chain employs TRBV5-4 and TRBJ2-1; TRBD2 matches at 8 bases. The germline V gene encodes CDR1 SGHNT and CDR2 YYREEE (reference sequence). Trimming at V came to 3 bases and at J to 7 bases, leaving 9 bases not matched to a gene. The CDR3 spans 15 residues. CDR3 bases: TGTGCCAGCAGCTACCCGACTAGCGTAAGTAATGAGCAGTTCTTC. Its protein is CASSYPTSVSNEQFF.

DNA of the CDR3: TGTGCCACCAGCAGACCAACTTCCTCTAACACCGGGGAGCTGTTTTTT. It is translated as CATSRPTSSNTGELFF. J is TRBJ2-2 and V is TRBV15; D not certain. Germline assignment: CDR1 LNHNV and CDR2 YYDKDF (reference sequence). The CDR3 extends over 16 amino acids. Trimming took off 2 bases at V and 2 bases at J, with 12 bases between the two ends.

The chain couples TRBV5-1 to TRBJ2-7, with D perhaps matching TRBD1 (6 bases). This CDR3 region has 13 residues. CDR1 SGHRS and CDR2 YFSETQ come from the germline V gene. V was cut by 4 bases and J by 1 base, with 9 bases left in between. CDR3: CASSRGQSYEQYF. CDR3 sequence (DNA): TGCGCCAGCAGCCGAGGACAGTCCTACGAGCAGTACTTC.

The J gene is TRBJ2-2, the V gene TRBV7-2; 8 positions match TRBD2. V lost 5 bases and J lost 8; bases outside the gene matches: 22. Germline V CDR1 and CDR2: SGHTA, FQGNSA. There are 19 residues in the CDR3. The CDR3 is CASSPGRASGFSPLGELFF. CDR3 bases: TGTGCCAGCAGCCCTGGACGGGCTAGCGGGTTCTCCCCCCTGGGGGAGCTGTTTTTT.

This clone was observed a handful of times. Other nucleotide sequences in the sample specify the same CDR3. This chain links TRBV7-2 with TRBJ1-2, with TRBD1 matching 10 bases. Looked up from germline, CDR1 is SGHTA and CDR2 is FQGNSA. The CDR3 totals 14 residues. V lost 4 bases, J lost 5 bases, and 4 bases stayed unmatched. The CDR3 reads CASSSTGGRYGYTF. The CDR3 nucleotides are TGTGCCAGCAGCTCGACAGGGGGCAGGTATGGCTACACCTTC.

This clone was recorded only once. J is TRBJ1-2 and V is TRBV14; TRBD1 is a possible D gene (5 bases). CDR1 SGHDN and CDR2 FVKESK come from the germline V gene. V was shortened by 6 bases and J by 3 bases, with 14 bases between the two germline ends. CDR3 length: 14 amino acids. CDR3 DNA sequence: TGTGCCAGCAGTCCTCAAGACAGATACTATGGCTACACCTTC. Protein sequence: CASSPQDRYYGYTF. The full variable domain, completed using reference TRBV14 and TRBJ1-2, is EAGVTQFPSHSVIEKGQTVTLRCDPISGHDNLYWYRRVMGKEIKFLLHFVKESKQDESGMPNNRFLAERTGGTYSTLKVQPAELEDSGVYFCASSPQDRYYGYTFGSGTRLTVV.